The source of this TCR beta chain is a study of identical twins. A single record per CDR3 protein comes from TCRdb applying MiXCR to the 5' RACE reads. The sample has 600,000 to 800,000 distinct CDR3 sequences, roughly 20% seen once. V trimming: 3 bases; J trimming: 10 bases; junction bases outside the gene matches: 13. The CDR3 covers 15 residues. Only a few counts were recorded for this clonotype. These same records also appear under a second study, on T cells expressing NK-cell markers.

This TCR derives from a woman between 18 and 30 years old in good health. The sample comprised PBMCs. This chain joins TRBV12-3 or TRBV12-4 and TRBJ2-3; 7 nucleotides agree with TRBD2. CDR3 bases: TGTGCCAGCAGTTTGGGTAGGTGGACGGGAGGTCCGCAGTATTTT. It is translated as CASSLGRWTGGPQYF.